This T cell receptor beta chain was sequenced for a study of circulating CD8 cells and anti-PD-1 response in melanoma. Study-level background: Response groups: complete/partial responders versus stable/progressive non-responders. Study-level results: Peptide assays on expanded sorted subsets replaced tumor-based reactivity testing. Patients included both untreated and previously treated individuals.

By sample share, this clonotype is large. The antigen remains undetermined. V was clipped by 4 bases and J by 5 bases; unmatched bases: 6. The germline gives CDR1 MNHEY, CDR2 SMNVEV (reference sequence). This CDR3 contains 14 residues. TCR libraries were prepared from roughly 14 ng of total RNA with the QIAseq Immune Repertoire TCR panel. TCRdb used MiXCR to reprocess the reads, holding one entry per CDR3 protein. The table includes a few hundred distinct CDR3 sequences, under 14% detected once. Four subsets defined by PD-1 and/or TIGIT were sorted from live CD3+CD8+TCRalphabeta+ cells. The clonotype was recovered from a human donor with melanoma. Specimen: CD8+ T cells from PBMCs, collected at baseline or after one month of anti-PD-1 therapy (not recorded which). V gene TRBV27 combines with J gene TRBJ2-5; 8 nucleotides align to TRBD1. The CDR3 here is CASSSGQGGETQYF. The CDR3 DNA follows: TGTGCCAGCAGTTCAGGACAGGGAGGTGAGACCCAGTACTTC.